These 21 T cell receptor beta chains came from one sample sequenced in a study of blood T cell repertoires in COVID-19. The repertoire was sequenced with immunoSEQ multiplex PCR; TCRdb's copy has only in-frame clones and lacks some. Here the sample spans around 160,000 clones, roughly 80% being singletons. Sequenced: PBMCs or T cells enriched from blood (not recorded which). The source of these receptors is a woman aged 60-70 years who had recovered from COVID-19.

Points on this clone: Given a much more abundant clone one base away, this may be a read error. DNA of the CDR3: TGTGCCAGCAGCTTCACGGGGTGGTCACCCCTCCACTTT. Its protein is CASSFTGWSPLHF. This rearrangement joins TRBV5-4 to TRBJ1-6; D is unresolved. This CDR3 is built from 13 residues. Germline CDR1 SGHNT, CDR2 YYREEE (reference sequence). The V end was cut by 2 bases, the J end by 10 bases, with 10 bases between.

This sequence joins TRBV7-3 and TRBJ1-2; tentatively, D is TRBD1 (6 bases). V shed 5 bases and J shed 4 bases, with 14 bases lying between them. This CDR3 region has 14 residues. Germline V gene data show CDR1 as SGHTA and CDR2 as FQGTGA. The CDR3 region has the DNA TGTGCCAGCAGCCCCGATGGGGGCCCCTATGGCTACACCTTC. Its translation is CASSPDGGPYGYTF.

The J gene is TRBJ1-2, the V gene TRBV5-1; 11 nucleotides align to TRBD1. The CDR3 is 17 amino acids. CDR1 and CDR2 from the germline V gene are SGHRS and YFSETQ. V was clipped by 3 bases and J by 3 bases; unmatched bases: 10. The CDR3 DNA is TGCGCCAGCAGCTCCAACGGATGGGGACAGGGGGACTATGGCTACACCTTC. Its protein product is CASSSNGWGQGDYGYTF.

This clone was counted ten times or more. V is TRBV20-1 and J is TRBJ2-7, with 13 positions matching TRBD2. Unmatched junction bases numbered 9, after V lost 3 bases and J lost 1 base. In germline, CDR1 is DFQATT, CDR2 SNEGSKA (reference sequence). This CDR3 is built from 17 residues. The CDR3 DNA is TGCAGTGCTAGTAGTCCGGGGACTAGCGGGGATTCCTACGAGCAGTACTTC. This encodes CSASSPGTSGDSYEQYF.

The V call is TRBV3-1 (or the pseudogene TRBV3-2), the J call TRBJ2-2; TRBD2 agrees at 8 bases. Germline values: CDR1 LGHDT, CDR2 YNNKEL (reference sequence). Losses at the gene ends were 4 bases for V and 4 bases for J; bases not matched to a gene: 8. The CDR3 spans 16 residues. The CDR3 DNA sequence: TGTGCCAGCAGCCTGGGACTAGGCGGCCTCACCGGGGAGCTGTTTTTT. The encoded protein is CASSLGLGGLTGELFF.

This chain uses TRBV19 with TRBJ1-1, with TRBD1 as a possible D gene (6 bases). This CDR3 is built from 13 residues. Germline CDR1 is LNHDA and CDR2 is SQIVND (reference sequence). Trimming shortened V by 10 bases and J by 1 base, and 13 bases separated the two germline ends. In DNA, the CDR3 is TGTGCCACCAGACAGGATTGGAACACTGAAGCTTTCTTT. It yields the protein CATRQDWNTEAFF. Based on the CDR3 plus reference TRBV19 and TRBJ1-1, the full variable domain is DGGITQSPKYLFRKEGQNVTLSCEQNLNHDAMYWYRQDPGQGLRLIYYSQIVNDFQKGDIAEGYSVSREKKESFPLTVTSAQKNPTAFYLCATRQDWNTEAFFGQGTRLTVV.

The rearrangement joins TRBV6-2 or TRBV6-3 to TRBJ1-5; D possibly corresponds to TRBD1 (6 bases). Between the trimmed V and J ends, which lost 0 bases and 5 bases, there was a span of 14 bases. Germline CDR1 MNHEY, CDR2 SVGEGT. The CDR3 consists of 16 residues. CDR3 nucleotide sequence: TGTGCCAGCAGTTACTCCTCCAGGGGACGGGATCAGCCCCAGCATTTT. It is translated as CASSYSSRGRDQPQHF.

The rearrangement links TRBV12-2 to TRBJ1-1; the table's D call, TRBD1, has no DNA check behind it. TRBV12-2 is noted as a pseudogene. The CDR3 has 16 residues. In nucleotides, the CDR3 is TGTGCAAGTCGCGCTATCCTCGGGACACACCACACTGAAGCTTTCTTT. Protein: CASRAILGTHHTEAFF.

This chain joins TRBV6-1 and TRBJ2-5, with TRBD2 as a possible D gene (7 bases). CDR3 size: 17 residues. V was cut by 0 bases and J by 3 bases, with 17 bases left in between. The germline CDR1 and CDR2 sequences are MNHNS and SASEGT. The CDR3 DNA is TGTGCCAGCAGTGAAGCGCTGGGAGGGGGGGGAGAAGAGACCCAGTACTTC. Translated, it gives CASSEALGGGGEETQYF.

The chain has TRBV7-2 and TRBJ2-1; weak D call: TRBD1 (6 bases). With 2 bases removed from V and 5 bases from J, the gap between germline ends came to 7 bases. Germline assignment: CDR1 SGHTA and CDR2 FQGNSA. This CDR3 contains 13 residues. Here the CDR3 reads CASSLQGHNEQFF. DNA of the CDR3: TGTGCCAGCAGCTTACAGGGGCACAATGAGCAGTTCTTC.

The chain employs TRBV4-1 and TRBJ2-7, with 7 bases aligning to TRBD2. The CDR3 has 17 amino acids. Germline-derived CDR1 and CDR2 are MGHRA and YSYEKL. V gave up 1 base and J gave up 7 bases; unmatched junction bases: 16. The DNA for the CDR3 is TGCGCCAGCAGCCAAGTCAGCTCTACGGGGGGAAAGGCGGAGCAGTACTTC. Its protein is CASSQVSSTGGKAEQYF.

The chain employs TRBV30 and TRBJ2-1, with D possibly TRBD2 on 6 matching bases. V lost 3 bases and J lost 9, with 24 bases in between. The germline gives CDR1 GTSNPN, CDR2 SVGIG (reference sequence). The CDR3 runs to 16 residues. The CDR3: CAWSEPSRGSRGEQFF. The CDR3 bases are TGTGCCTGGAGCGAACCCTCCCGGGGGTCCCGGGGTGAGCAGTTCTTC. The full variable domain, rest sourced from reference TRBV30 and TRBJ2-1, is SQTIHQWPATLVQPVGSPLSLECTVEGTSNPNLYWYRQAAGRGLQLLFYSVGIGQISSEVPQNLSASRPQDRQFILSSKKLLLSDSGFYLCAWSEPSRGSRGEQFFGPGTRLTVL.

The V and J genes are TRBV11-2 and TRBJ1-1; maybe TRBD1 (6 bases). Per germline, CDR1 SGHAT and CDR2 FQNNGV. Trimming shortened V by 7 bases and J by 1 base, and 16 bases separated the two germline ends. This CDR3 is built from 15 residues. CDR3 loop: CASIRGLTGNTEAFF. CDR3 nucleotides: TGTGCCAGCATACGCGGGTTGACAGGGAACACTGAAGCTTTCTTT.

The gene calls are TRBV7-7 and TRBJ2-2, with 8 bases matching TRBD1. The CDR3 consists of 15 residues. Losses at the gene ends were 6 bases for V and 0 bases for J; bases not matched to a gene: 3. The germline gives CDR1 SSHAT, CDR2 FNYEAQ (reference sequence). In DNA, the CDR3 is TGTGCCAGCAGACCGACAGGGGCGAACACCGGGGAGCTGTTTTTT. The encoded protein is CASRPTGANTGELFF.

The chain couples TRBV13 to TRBJ2-7, with 8 nucleotides matching TRBD2. Germline CDR1 PRHDT, CDR2 FYEKMQ (reference sequence). After removal of 5 bases from V and 12 bases from J, the junction contained 15 bases not matched to a gene. There are 14 residues in the CDR3. The CDR3 DNA sequence: TGTGCCAGCAGCCCGGGCACCAGCGGGGGAGTCCCGTACTTC. It specifies CASSPGTSGGVPYF. The whole variable domain, filled in from reference TRBV13 and TRBJ2-7, reads AAGVIQSPRHLIKEKRETATLKCYPIPRHDTVYWYQQGPGQDPQFLISFYEKMQSDKGSIPDRFSAQQFSDYHSELNMSSLELGDSALYFCASSPGTSGGVPYFGPGTRLTVT.

V usage is TRBV24-1 and J usage is TRBJ1-2; 9 bases agree with TRBD1. The length of the CDR3 is 16 residues. The V gene end was trimmed by 4 bases and the J gene end by 4 bases; junction bases not matched to a gene: 9. Germline CDR1 KGHDR, CDR2 SFDVKD. The DNA for the CDR3 is TGTGCCACCAGTGACAGAACAGGGGGCGCGTTCTATGGCTACACCTTC. Translating gives CATSDRTGGAFYGYTF.

DNA of the CDR3: TGTGCCAGTAGTATAGTCGAAGGGGCCCAGCCCCAGCATTTT. This codes for CASSIVEGAQPQHF. J is TRBJ1-5 and V is TRBV19, with a weak D call TRBD1 (5 bases). In germline, CDR1 is LNHDA, CDR2 SQIVND (reference sequence). Trimming shortened V by 1 base and J by 7 bases, and 11 bases separated the two germline ends. This CDR3 is 14 amino acids long. The whole variable domain, remainder taken from reference TRBV19 and TRBJ1-5, is DGGITQSPKYLFRKEGQNVTLSCEQNLNHDAMYWYRQDPGQGLRLIYYSQIVNDFQKGDIAEGYSVSREKKESFPLTVTSAQKNPTAFYLCASSIVEGAQPQHFGDGTRLSIL.

The V and J genes are TRBV28 and TRBJ2-3, with TRBD1 matching over 9 bases. Trimming cost V 5 bases and J 4 bases; bases outside gene matches: 7. This CDR3 is built from 15 residues. Germline values: CDR1 MDHEN, CDR2 SYDVKM. The CDR3 DNA sequence: TGTGCCAGCAGTCCGGACAGGGGCAAGGCAGATACGCAGTATTTT. Translating gives CASSPDRGKADTQYF.

V is TRBV27 and J is TRBJ2-5, with unresolved D. Trimming left V 7 bases short and J 0 bases short, with 9 bases between. Germline V gene sequence: CDR1 MNHEY, CDR2 SMNVEV (reference sequence). The CDR3 consists of 13 residues. CDR3 sequence (DNA): TGTGCCAGCATGGGCAAGTACCAAGAGACCCAGTACTTC. Translation gives CASMGKYQETQYF.

A few counts support this clone. This chain joins TRBV2 and TRBJ2-7; no definite D call. V lost 10 bases, J lost 0 bases, and 10 bases lay in between. The germline CDR1 and CDR2 sequences are SNHLY and FYNNEI. This CDR3 region has 12 residues. As DNA, the CDR3 is TGTGCCATTTCGACATTCTCCTACGAGCAGTACTTC. It translates to CAISTFSYEQYF.

The rearrangement joins TRBV27 to TRBJ1-6; TRBD1 is a possible D gene (6 bases). The CDR3 loop spans 17 amino acids. Germline V gives CDR1 MNHEY, CDR2 SMNVEV (reference sequence). V lost 7 bases, J lost 7 bases, and 23 bases lay in between. Here the CDR3 reads CASTPLLMGARNSPLHF. The CDR3 DNA follows: TGTGCCAGCACCCCCTTGTTGATGGGGGCGCGGAATTCACCCCTCCACTTT.